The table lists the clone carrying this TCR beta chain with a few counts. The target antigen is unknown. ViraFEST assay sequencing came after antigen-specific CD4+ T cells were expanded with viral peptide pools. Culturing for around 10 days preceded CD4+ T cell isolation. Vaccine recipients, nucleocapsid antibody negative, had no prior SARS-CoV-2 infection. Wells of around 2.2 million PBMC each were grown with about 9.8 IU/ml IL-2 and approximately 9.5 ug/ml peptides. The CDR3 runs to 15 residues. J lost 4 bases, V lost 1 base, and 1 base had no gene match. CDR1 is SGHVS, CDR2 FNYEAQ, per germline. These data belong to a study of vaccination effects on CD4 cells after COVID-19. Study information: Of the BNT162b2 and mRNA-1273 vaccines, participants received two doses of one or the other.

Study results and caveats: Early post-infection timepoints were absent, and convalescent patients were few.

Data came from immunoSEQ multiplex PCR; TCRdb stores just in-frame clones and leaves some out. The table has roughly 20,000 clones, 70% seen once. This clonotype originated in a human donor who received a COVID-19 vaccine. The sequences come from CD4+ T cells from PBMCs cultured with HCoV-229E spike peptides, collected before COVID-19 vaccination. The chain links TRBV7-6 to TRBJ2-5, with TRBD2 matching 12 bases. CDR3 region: CASSLGTSGTETQYF. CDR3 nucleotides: TGTGCCAGCAGCTTAGGGACTAGCGGGACAGAGACCCAGTACTTC. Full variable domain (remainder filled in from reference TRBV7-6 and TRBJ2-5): GAGVSQSPRYKVTKRGQDVALRCDPISGHVSLYWYRQALGQGPEFLTYFNYEAQQDKSGLPNDRFSAERPEGSISTLTIQRTEQRDSAMYRCASSLGTSGTETQYFGPGTRLLVL.